Detailed here is one TCR beta chain. The data were obtained in a study of blood T cell repertoires in COVID-19. Looking at the study overall: Specimens from acute and convalescent COVID-19 originated in the United States, Italy and Spain. PBMCs, B-cell-depleted T cells, or T cells provided the cDNA or gDNA that made up the material.

Germline CDR1 is SGHVS and CDR2 is FQNEAQ. CDR3 length equals 16 residues. V shed 5 bases, J shed 3 bases, and the junction held 7 bases outside the gene matches. TCRdb's table, derived via immunoSEQ multiplex PCR, lists solely in-frame clones and lacks some. The sample includes about 120,000 clones, more than 75% seen only once; the top ten take roughly 8.2%. V is TRBV7-8 and J is TRBJ2-3, with 11 bases fitting TRBD2. The specimen was peripheral blood. This receptor was obtained from a man in his sixties or seventies with acute or convalescent COVID-19. The DNA for the CDR3 is TGTGCCAGCAGCCCTCTAGCGGGGGGCATGACAGATACGCAGTATTTT. Protein product: CASSPLAGGMTDTQYF.